Following are 2 T cell receptor beta chains from one sample sequenced in a study of T cell responses to AZD1222 COVID-19 vaccine. Clones were sequenced by immunoSEQ multiplex PCR, and TCRdb holds only the in-frame ones, with some missing. The table includes 95,000 to 150,000 clones, 92% detected once. The sample consisted of peripheral blood, taken on day 0 of AZD1222 vaccination. These receptor sequences come from an adult in good health.

Regarding this clone: A read error may produce the germline difference seen at one junction end. V is TRBV12-3 or TRBV12-4 and J is TRBJ1-1; 7 bases match TRBD1. This CDR3 has 13 residues. CDR3 nucleotide sequence: TGTGCCAGCAGTTCTGGGGCCAGGGGGGTATGTCTCTTT. The encoded protein is CASSSGARGVCLF.

The chain joins TRBV30 to TRBJ2-2; 7 bases fit TRBD1. The length of the CDR3 is 14 residues. The V gene's germline CDR1 is GTSNPN and CDR2 SVGIG (reference sequence). V trimming: 1 base; J trimming: 5 bases; junction bases outside the gene matches: 4. CDR3 DNA: TGTGCCTGGAGTGCCTCAGGGGGAACCGGGGAGCTGTTTTTT. Its protein product is CAWSASGGTGELFF.